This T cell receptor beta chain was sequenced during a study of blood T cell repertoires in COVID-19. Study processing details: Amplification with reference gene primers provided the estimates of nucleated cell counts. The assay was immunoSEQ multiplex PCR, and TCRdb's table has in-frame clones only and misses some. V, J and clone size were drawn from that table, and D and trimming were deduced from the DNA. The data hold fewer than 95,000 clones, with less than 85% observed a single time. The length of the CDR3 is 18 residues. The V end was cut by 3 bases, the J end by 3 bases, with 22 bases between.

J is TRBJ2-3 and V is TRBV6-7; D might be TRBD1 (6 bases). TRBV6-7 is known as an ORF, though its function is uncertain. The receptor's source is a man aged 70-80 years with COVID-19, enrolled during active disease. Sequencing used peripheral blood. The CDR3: CASSYRDLKRGLTDTQYF. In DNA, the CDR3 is TGTGCCAGCAGTTATAGGGACCTCAAAAGGGGGTTGACAGATACGCAGTATTTT.